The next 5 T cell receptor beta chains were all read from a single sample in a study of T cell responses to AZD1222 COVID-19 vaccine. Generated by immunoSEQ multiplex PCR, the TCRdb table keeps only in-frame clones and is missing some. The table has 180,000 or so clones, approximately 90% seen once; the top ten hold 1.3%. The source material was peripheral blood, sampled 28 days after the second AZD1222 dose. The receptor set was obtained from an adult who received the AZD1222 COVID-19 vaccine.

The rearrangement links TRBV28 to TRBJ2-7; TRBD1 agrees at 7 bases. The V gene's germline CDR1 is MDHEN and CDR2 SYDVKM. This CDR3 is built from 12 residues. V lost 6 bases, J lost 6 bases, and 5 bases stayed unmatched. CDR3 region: CASSLNRGEQYF. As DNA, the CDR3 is TGTGCCAGCAGCCTTAACAGGGGCGAGCAGTACTTC.

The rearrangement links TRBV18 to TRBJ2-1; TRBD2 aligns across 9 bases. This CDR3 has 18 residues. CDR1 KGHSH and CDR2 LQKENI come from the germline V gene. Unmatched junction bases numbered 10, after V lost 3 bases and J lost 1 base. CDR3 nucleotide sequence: TGTGCCAGCTCACCCAAGACTAGCGGAGGGATGTCCTACAATGAGCAGTTCTTC. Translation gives CASSPKTSGGMSYNEQFF. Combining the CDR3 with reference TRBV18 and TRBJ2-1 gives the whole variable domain NAGVMQNPRHLVRRRGQEARLRCSPMKGHSHVYWYRQLPEEGLKFMVYLQKENIIDESGMPKERFSAEFPKEGPSILRIQQVVRGDSAAYFCASSPKTSGGMSYNEQFFGPGTRLTVL.

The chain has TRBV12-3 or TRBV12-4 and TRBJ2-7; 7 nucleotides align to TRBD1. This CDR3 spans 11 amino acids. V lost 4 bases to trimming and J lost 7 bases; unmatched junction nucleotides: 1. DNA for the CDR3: TGTGCCAGCAGTTCGGGACAGGAGCAGTACTTC. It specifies CASSSGQEQYF.

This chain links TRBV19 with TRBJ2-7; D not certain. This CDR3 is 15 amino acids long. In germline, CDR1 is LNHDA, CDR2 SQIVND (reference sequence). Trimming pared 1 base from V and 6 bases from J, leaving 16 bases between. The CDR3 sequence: CASSIGTSFSGEQYF. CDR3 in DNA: TGTGCCAGTAGTATAGGTACTTCCTTCTCCGGCGAGCAGTACTTC.

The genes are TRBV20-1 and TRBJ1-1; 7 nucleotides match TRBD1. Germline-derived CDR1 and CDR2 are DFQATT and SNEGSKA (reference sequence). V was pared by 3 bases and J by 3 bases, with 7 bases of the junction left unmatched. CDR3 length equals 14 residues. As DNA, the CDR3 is TGCAGTGCTAGTATAGGGGGCCTGCACACTGAAGCTTTCTTT. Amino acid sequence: CSASIGGLHTEAFF.